A selection of T cell receptor beta chains follows, all from one sample in a study of blood T cell repertoires in COVID-19. The protocol was immunoSEQ multiplex PCR, while the TCRdb copy is restricted to in-frame clones and leaves out a portion. The table records tens of thousands of clones, 89% of them present only once. The sample taken for sequencing was peripheral blood. Source of these receptors: a man aged 55 to 70 with acute or convalescent COVID-19. Each CDR3 is given with its conserved first and last residue. A D gene is named only where the DNA matches it firmly. Size is stated for part of the rows, as once, few or many counts, or as a class when the clone is expanded.

D	J	V	size	DNA	CDR3
TRBD1	TRBJ1-1	TRBV5-1	NA	TGCGCCAGCAGCAGGACAGGGGGGATGAACACTGAAGCTTTCTTT	CASSRTGGMNTEAFF
NA	TRBJ2-7	TRBV2	NA	TGTGCCAGCAGGGAGACTCCCTTCTCCTACGAGCAGTACTTC	CASRETPFSYEQYF
NA	TRBJ2-3	TRBV6-5	NA	TGTGCCAGCAGAGCCGAATTGAGGGATACGCAGTATTTT	CASRAELRDTQYF
NA	TRBJ2-3	TRBV2	NA	TGTGCCAGCAGTATACAGGGAAGGGATGATACGCAGTATTTT	CASSIQGRDDTQYF
NA	TRBJ2-7	TRBV11-2	NA	TGTGCCAGCAGCCGGCGGGGCAGCCTCTACGAGCAGTACTTC	CASSRRGSLYEQYF
NA	TRBJ2-5	TRBV29-1	few	TGCAGCGTTGATTTGCAGGGGCCGGTGGGTTTCCAGTACTTC	CSVDLQGPVGFQYF
TRBD1	TRBJ2-3	TRBV5-4	once	TGTGCCAGCAGCTTGGTGGGACAGGGGGCTGTCACAGATACGCAGTATTTT	CASSLVGQGAVTDTQYF
NA	TRBJ2-7	TRBV14	NA	TGTGCCAGCAGCTTACGACAGAGCTCTTACGAGCAGTACTTC	CASSLRQSSYEQYF
NA	TRBJ2-3	TRBV7-2	NA	TGTGCCAGCAGCTCTCTCAGGAGCACAGATACGCAGTATTTT	CASSSLRSTDTQYF
NA	TRBJ1-2	TRBV10-3	NA	TGTGCCATCAGGGGCCCACTCCTTGGCTACACCTTC	CAIRGPLLGYTF
NA	TRBJ2-6	TRBV2	NA	TGTGCCAGCACATTCGGTTCTGGGGCCAACGTCCTGACTTTC	CASTFGSGANVLTF
TRBD1	TRBJ2-6	TRBV7-8	NA	TGTGCCAGCAGCACCCGACAGGGGGCAATTACCCCGGCTGGGGCCAACGTCCTGACTTTC	CASSTRQGAITPAGANVLTF
NA	TRBJ1-3	TRBV7-9	NA	TGTGCCAGCGAATTCTATTTCGGGAGCTCTGGAAACACCATATATTTT	CASEFYFGSSGNTIYF
TRBD1	TRBJ1-1	TRBV5-1	NA	TGCGCCAGCAGCTTGGAACAGGGGGCGCGGAAAGAAGCTTTCTTT	CASSLEQGARKEAFF
NA	TRBJ2-7	TRBV6-6	NA	TGTGCCAGCAGTTATTCCGGTCACGAGCAGTACTTC	CASSYSGHEQYF
NA	TRBJ2-3	TRBV19	NA	TGTGCCAGTAGTATGGATTGGGGCCGTCGGTATTTT	CASSMDWGRRYF
TRBD1	TRBJ2-3	TRBV5-1	once	TGCGCCAGCAGCCCGGGGACAGGGAAGAGTACAGATACGCAGTATTTT	CASSPGTGKSTDTQYF
NA	TRBJ2-3	TRBV9	once	TGTGCCAGCAGCGTAGGATCCTTGCTAGCCGGGGTCACAGATACGCAGTATTTT	CASSVGSLLAGVTDTQYF
NA	TRBJ2-1	TRBV7-2	NA	TGTGCCAGCAGCTCGCGACTGGAAGGAGAGCAGTTCTTC	CASSSRLEGEQFF
NA	TRBJ1-2	TRBV4-1	few	TGCGCCAGCAGCCTGGCAGGGACTTCAGGCTACACCTTC	CASSLAGTSGYTF
TRBD1	TRBJ1-2	TRBV5-1	NA	TGCGCCAGCGGGACAGGGGACTCTAACTATGGCTACACCTTC	CASGTGDSNYGYTF
NA	TRBJ2-5	TRBV13	few	TGTGCCAGCAGCTTAAGGAACAGCGGAGAGACCCAGTACTTC	CASSLRNSGETQYF
NA	TRBJ2-7	TRBV6-2/TRBV6-3	NA	TGTGCCAGCAGTTACGGCCCTGAGGGGGACCTCTACGAGCAGTACTTC	CASSYGPEGDLYEQYF
TRBD1	TRBJ1-5	TRBV19	NA	TGTGCCAGTACCACACAGGGGACGAAGCCCCAGCATTTT	CASTTQGTKPQHF
NA	TRBJ1-2	TRBV2	NA	TGTGCCAGCAGTCCCGGGAGGGTGTTGTATGGCTACACCTTC	CASSPGRVLYGYTF
TRBD1	TRBJ1-6	TRBV7-2	NA	TGTGCCAGCAGCTCTCGACAGGGGGTAGGGATCTATGATAATTCACCCCTCCACTTT	CASSSRQGVGIYDNSPLHF
NA	TRBJ1-3	TRBV10-3	NA	TGTGCCATCCGGACATCGGTCGGCTCTGGAAACACCATATATTTT	CAIRTSVGSGNTIYF
NA	TRBJ1-2	TRBV29-1	NA	TGCAGCGTTGAAACAGGTAGCTATGGCTACACCTTC	CSVETGSYGYTF